A selection of T cell receptor beta chains follows, all from one sample in a study of T cells in Graves' hyperthyroidism and ophthalmopathy. TCRdb analysed the multiplex PCR reads with MiXCR anew, one entry per CDR3 protein. The sample has around 190,000 distinct CDR3 sequences, approximately 16% seen once. Sequences were obtained from blood. The receptors derive from a woman aged 45-59 years with Graves' hyperthyroidism. CDR3s include the opening cysteine and the closing phenylalanine or tryptophan. The order of the fields is clone size, D gene, J gene, V gene, CDR3 DNA, CDR3 protein. A D gene is named only where the DNA matches it firmly. Rows may omit the clone size; those that give it use once, few, many or a size class.

many	.	TRBJ1-1	TRBV7-8	TGTGCCAGCAGCTTTCGACAGTACACTGAAGCTTTCTTT	CASSFRQYTEAFF
many	TRBD2	TRBJ2-7	TRBV7-3	TGTGCCAGCAGCGTCCGACCAGCGGGAGGATTCTACGAGCAGTACTTC	CASSVRPAGGFYEQYF
.	.	TRBJ1-1	TRBV5-1	TGCGCCAGCAGCCCCCGTGGGGGGGCCACTGAAGCTTTCTTT	CASSPRGGATEAFF
few	.	TRBJ2-2	TRBV18	TGTGCCAGCTCGGTCGTAGCAGACACCGGGGAGCTGTTTTTT	CASSVVADTGELFF
.	TRBD1	TRBJ1-4	TRBV3-1	TGTGCCAGCAGCCGGAAAGGGACAGTAAATGAAAAACTGTTTTTT	CASSRKGTVNEKLFF
many	.	TRBJ2-3	TRBV18	TGTGCCAGCTCACTTCGGACAGTCACAGATACGCAGTATTTT	CASSLRTVTDTQYF
many	.	TRBJ1-2	TRBV27	TGTGCCAGCAGTTTATCCCGGGTGCGGAGGGGCTATGGCTACACCTTC	CASSLSRVRRGYGYTF
many	.	TRBJ1-2	TRBV2	TGTGCCAGCAGTCCCGACAGTCCGTCGGCAGGCTATGGCTACACCTTC	CASSPDSPSAGYGYTF
few	.	TRBJ2-3	TRBV4-2	TGTGCCAGCAGCCAAGGAAGGATAGCAACGCACGATACGCAGTATTTT	CASSQGRIATHDTQYF
many	.	TRBJ2-7	TRBV27	TGTGCCAGCAGTTTATTGGGGGGGCGCGACGAGCAGTACTTC	CASSLLGGRDEQYF
many	TRBD1	TRBJ2-5	TRBV29-1	TGCAGCGTTGCCAGGGGGCAGAACTCAGGGACCCAGTACTTC	CSVARGQNSGTQYF
few	.	TRBJ1-2	TRBV5-1	TGCGCCAGCAGCCTTGGGTCTGGTGGCTACACCTTC	CASSLGSGGYTF
many	.	TRBJ1-1	TRBV12-3/TRBV12-4	TGTGCCAGCGCCCCAGGGAGGACCATGAACACTGAAGCTTTCTTT	CASAPGRTMNTEAFF
.	TRBD1	TRBJ1-5	TRBV19	TGTGCCAGTAGTTCTCGACAGGGCAATCAGTCCCAGCATTTT	CASSSRQGNQSQHF
few	.	TRBJ1-5	TRBV15	TGTGCCACCAGCAGAAGGGCGGACAATCAGCCCCAGCATTTT	CATSRRADNQPQHF
many	.	TRBJ1-5	TRBV7-2	TGTGCCAGCAGCACGAATCGGCCGGGAGGTCAGCCCCAGCATTTT	CASSTNRPGGQPQHF
few	.	TRBJ2-1	TRBV4-1	TGCGCCAGCAGCCAAGACGTCCGGCCCCATGAGCAGTTCTTC	CASSQDVRPHEQFF
many	.	TRBJ2-5	TRBV20-1	TGCAGTGCTTCCGTGGGGGACCCCCGACAAGAGACCCAGTACTTC	CSASVGDPRQETQYF
.	.	TRBJ1-2	TRBV5-8	TGTGCCCCAAACAAACAGGGCTATGGCTACACCTTC	CAPNKQGYGYTF
few	TRBD2	TRBJ2-4	TRBV6-2/TRBV6-3	TGTGCCAGCAGCCCGGGGGACGGGGGGAAAAACATTCAGTACTTC	CASSPGDGGKNIQYF
many	.	TRBJ1-5	TRBV12-3/TRBV12-4	TGTGCCAGCAGTTACCAGGGCAATCAGCCCCAGCATTTT	CASSYQGNQPQHF
.	TRBD1	TRBJ1-4	TRBV5-1	TGCGCCAGCAGCTTTGGGACAGTCGGAAGGGAACTGTTTTTT	CASSFGTVGRELFF
few	.	TRBJ1-2	TRBV7-2	TGTGCCAGCAGCTTAGCCGAAGGGATTGGCTACACCTTC	CASSLAEGIGYTF
many	TRBD1	TRBJ2-3	TRBV25-1	TGTGCCAGCAGTGAGACGGACAGGACAGATACGCAGTATTTT	CASSETDRTDTQYF
.	TRBD2	TRBJ2-3	TRBV9	TGTGCCAGCAGCCCAAGCGGGAGTTTGACAGATACGCAGTATTTT	CASSPSGSLTDTQYF
many	.	TRBJ1-1	TRBV5-1	TGCGCCAGCAGCGACACCGACAAGGCTGAAGCTTTCTTT	CASSDTDKAEAFF
.	TRBD2	TRBJ2-1	TRBV19	TGTGCCAGTAGTATGGGACTAGCGCCTGTCTACAATGAGCAGTTCTTC	CASSMGLAPVYNEQFF